This TCR beta chain was identified in a study of control samples from healthy donors and cancer patients. Sequencing was performed with immunoSEQ multiplex PCR; in TCRdb, only in-frame clones are kept and a portion is missing. The sample has about 160,000 clones, 80% to 95% seen once. The germline V gene encodes CDR1 SGDLS and CDR2 YYNGEE. V lost 0 bases and J lost 4; bases outside the gene matches: 0. This CDR3 contains 14 residues. This chain links TRBV9 with TRBJ2-2; 7 bases agree with TRBD2. Source material: blood. The sequence derives from a woman in her 30s in good health. This CDR3 is CASSVAGGTGELFF. Here the CDR3 DNA reads TGTGCCAGCAGCGTAGCGGGGGGCACCGGGGAGCTGTTTTTT.